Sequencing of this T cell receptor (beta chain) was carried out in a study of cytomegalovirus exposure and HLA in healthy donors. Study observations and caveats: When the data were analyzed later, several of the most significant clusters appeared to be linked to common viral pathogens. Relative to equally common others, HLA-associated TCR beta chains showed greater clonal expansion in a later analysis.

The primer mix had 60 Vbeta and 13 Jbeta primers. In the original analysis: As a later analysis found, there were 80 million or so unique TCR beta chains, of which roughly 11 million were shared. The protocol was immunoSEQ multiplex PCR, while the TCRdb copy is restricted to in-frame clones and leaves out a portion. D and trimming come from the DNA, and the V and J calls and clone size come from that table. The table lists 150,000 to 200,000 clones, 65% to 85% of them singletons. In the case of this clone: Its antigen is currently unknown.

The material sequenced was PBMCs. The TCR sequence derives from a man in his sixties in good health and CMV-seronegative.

In DNA, the CDR3 is TGTGCCTGGAGTTATGGGACAGGGATTAAGACCCAGTACTTC. This sequence encodes CAWSYGTGIKTQYF. The chain links TRBV30 to TRBJ2-5, with 9 bases matching TRBD1. Trimming cost V 2 bases and J 6 bases; bases outside gene matches: 7. Germline V gene data show CDR1 as GTSNPN and CDR2 as SVGIG (reference sequence). The CDR3 sequence is 14 residues long.